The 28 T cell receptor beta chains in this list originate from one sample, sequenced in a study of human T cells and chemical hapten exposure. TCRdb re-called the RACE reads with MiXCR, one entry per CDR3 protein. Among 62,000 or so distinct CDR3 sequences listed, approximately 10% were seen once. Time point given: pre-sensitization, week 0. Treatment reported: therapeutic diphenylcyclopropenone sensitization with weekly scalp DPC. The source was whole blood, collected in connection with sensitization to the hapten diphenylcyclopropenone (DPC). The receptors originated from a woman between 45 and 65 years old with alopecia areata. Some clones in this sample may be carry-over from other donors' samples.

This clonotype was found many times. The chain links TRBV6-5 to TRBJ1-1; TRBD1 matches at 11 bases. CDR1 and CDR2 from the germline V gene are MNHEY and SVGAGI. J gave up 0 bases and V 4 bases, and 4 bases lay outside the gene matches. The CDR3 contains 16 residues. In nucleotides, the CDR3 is TGTGCCAGCAGTTCGGGGACAGGGGGAGTGAACACTGAAGCTTTCTTT. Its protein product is CASSSGTGGVNTEAFF.

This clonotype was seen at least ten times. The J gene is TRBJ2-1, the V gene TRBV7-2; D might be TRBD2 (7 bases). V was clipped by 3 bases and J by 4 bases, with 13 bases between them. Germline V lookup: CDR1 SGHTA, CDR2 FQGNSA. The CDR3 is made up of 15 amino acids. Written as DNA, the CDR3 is TGTGCCAGCAGCTTGGCGGGGGCCATTTACAATGAGCAGTTCTTC. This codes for CASSLAGAIYNEQFF.

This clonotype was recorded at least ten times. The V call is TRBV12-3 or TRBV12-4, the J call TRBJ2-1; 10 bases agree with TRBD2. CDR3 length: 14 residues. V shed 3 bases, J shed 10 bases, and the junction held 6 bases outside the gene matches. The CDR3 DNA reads TGTGCCAGCAGTTTCCCTAGCGGGAGTCAGGAGCAGTTCTTC. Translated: CASSFPSGSQEQFF.

The CDR3 DNA reads TGTGCCAGCGGCCCGGGAGGCTCCTACAATGAGCAGTTCTTC. Amino acids: CASGPGGSYNEQFF. The rearrangement uses TRBV28 and TRBJ2-1; 7 bases fit TRBD2. This CDR3 contains 14 residues. With V trimmed by 8 bases and J by 0 bases, 4 bases remained unmatched. The germline gives CDR1 MDHEN, CDR2 SYDVKM.

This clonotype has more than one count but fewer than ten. In nucleotides, the CDR3 is TGTGCCAGCAGTGCTGAGAAGGGGCCAGAGACCCAGTACTTC. This codes for CASSAEKGPETQYF. V is TRBV2 and J is TRBJ2-5; D is perhaps TRBD1 (5 bases). CDR3 length equals 14 residues. Per the germline V gene, CDR1 is SNHLY and CDR2 is FYNNEI. V was pared by 4 bases and J by 4 bases, with 13 bases between.

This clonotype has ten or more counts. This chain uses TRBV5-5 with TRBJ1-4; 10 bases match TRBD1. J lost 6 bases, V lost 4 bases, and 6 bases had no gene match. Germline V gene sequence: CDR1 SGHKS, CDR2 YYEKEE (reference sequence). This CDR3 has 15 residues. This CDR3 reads CASSPGTGVDEKLFF. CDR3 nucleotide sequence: TGTGCCAGCAGCCCCGGGACAGGGGTGGATGAAAAACTGTTTTTT.

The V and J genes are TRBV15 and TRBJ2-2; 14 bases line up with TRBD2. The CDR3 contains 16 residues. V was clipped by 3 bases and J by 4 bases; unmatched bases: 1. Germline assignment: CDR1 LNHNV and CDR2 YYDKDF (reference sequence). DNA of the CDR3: TGTGCCACCAGCAGGGGGACTAGCGGGAGCACCGGGGAGCTGTTTTTT. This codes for CATSRGTSGSTGELFF.

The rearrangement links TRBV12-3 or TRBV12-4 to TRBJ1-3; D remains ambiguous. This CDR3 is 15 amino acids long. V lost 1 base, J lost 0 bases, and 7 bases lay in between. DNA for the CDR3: TGTGCCAGCAGTTTAGGGCTAAACTCTGGAAACACCATATATTTT. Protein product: CASSLGLNSGNTIYF.

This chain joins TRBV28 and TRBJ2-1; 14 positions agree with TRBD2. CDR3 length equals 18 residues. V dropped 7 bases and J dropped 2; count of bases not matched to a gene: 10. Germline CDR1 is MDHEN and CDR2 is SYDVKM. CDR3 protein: CASTPTGLAGVPYNEQFF. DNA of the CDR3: TGTGCCAGCACCCCCACGGGACTAGCGGGAGTACCCTACAATGAGCAGTTCTTC.

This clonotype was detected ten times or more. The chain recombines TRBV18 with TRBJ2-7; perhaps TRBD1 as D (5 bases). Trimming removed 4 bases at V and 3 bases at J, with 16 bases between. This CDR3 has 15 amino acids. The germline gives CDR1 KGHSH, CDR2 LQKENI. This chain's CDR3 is CASSHDRVPNYEQYF. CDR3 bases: TGTGCCAGCTCACACGACAGAGTTCCCAACTACGAGCAGTACTTC.

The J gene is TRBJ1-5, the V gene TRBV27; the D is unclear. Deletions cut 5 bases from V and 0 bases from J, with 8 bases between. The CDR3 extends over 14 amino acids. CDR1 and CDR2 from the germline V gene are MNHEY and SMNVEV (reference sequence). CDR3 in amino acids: CASSLSYSNQPQHF. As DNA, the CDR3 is TGTGCCAGCAGTCTTTCGTATAGCAATCAGCCCCAGCATTTT.

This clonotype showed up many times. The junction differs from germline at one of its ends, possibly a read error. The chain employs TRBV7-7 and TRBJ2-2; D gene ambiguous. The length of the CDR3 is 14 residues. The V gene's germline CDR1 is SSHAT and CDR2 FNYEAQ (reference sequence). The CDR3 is CASSFSWGGGELFF. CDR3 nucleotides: TGTGCTAGCAGCTTTTCCTGGGGTGGCGGGGAGCTGTTTTTT.

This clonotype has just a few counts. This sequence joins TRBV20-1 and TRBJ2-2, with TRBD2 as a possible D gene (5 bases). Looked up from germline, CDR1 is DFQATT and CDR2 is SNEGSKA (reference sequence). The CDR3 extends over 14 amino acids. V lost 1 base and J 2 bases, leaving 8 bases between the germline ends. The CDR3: CSARAGFNTGELFF. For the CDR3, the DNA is TGCAGTGCTAGAGCGGGGTTTAACACCGGGGAGCTGTTTTTT.

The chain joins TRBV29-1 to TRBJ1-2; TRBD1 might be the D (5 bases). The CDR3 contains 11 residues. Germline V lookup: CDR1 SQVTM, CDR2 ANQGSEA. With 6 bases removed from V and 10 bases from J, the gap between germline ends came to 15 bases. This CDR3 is CSVPSGGVYTF. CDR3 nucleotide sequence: TGCAGCGTCCCAAGCGGGGGTGTCTACACCTTC.

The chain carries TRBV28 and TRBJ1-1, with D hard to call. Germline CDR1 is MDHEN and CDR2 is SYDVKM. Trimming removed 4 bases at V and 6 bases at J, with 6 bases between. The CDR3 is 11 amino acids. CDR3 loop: CASSSRPEAFF. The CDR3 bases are TGTGCCAGCAGTTCCCGGCCTGAAGCTTTCTTT.

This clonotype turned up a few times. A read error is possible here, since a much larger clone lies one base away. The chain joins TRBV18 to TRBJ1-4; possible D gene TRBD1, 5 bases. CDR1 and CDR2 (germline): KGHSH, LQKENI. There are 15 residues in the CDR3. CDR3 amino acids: CASSYFRDGNERLFF. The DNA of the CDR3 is TGTGCCAGCTCATATTTCCGGGACGGGAATGAAAGACTGTTTTTT.

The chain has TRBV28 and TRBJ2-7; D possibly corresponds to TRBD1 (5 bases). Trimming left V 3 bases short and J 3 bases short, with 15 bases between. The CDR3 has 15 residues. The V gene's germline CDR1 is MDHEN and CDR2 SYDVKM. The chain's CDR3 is CASSLPGLTVYEQYF. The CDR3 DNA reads TGTGCCAGCAGTTTGCCAGGGCTGACGGTCTACGAGCAGTACTTC.

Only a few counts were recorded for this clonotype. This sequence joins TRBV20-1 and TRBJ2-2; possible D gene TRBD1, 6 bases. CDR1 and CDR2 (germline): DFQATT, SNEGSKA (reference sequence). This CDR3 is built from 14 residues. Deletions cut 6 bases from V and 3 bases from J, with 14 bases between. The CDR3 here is CSAPVGGDTGELFF. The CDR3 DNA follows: TGCAGTGCCCCGGTAGGGGGAGACACCGGGGAGCTGTTTTTT.

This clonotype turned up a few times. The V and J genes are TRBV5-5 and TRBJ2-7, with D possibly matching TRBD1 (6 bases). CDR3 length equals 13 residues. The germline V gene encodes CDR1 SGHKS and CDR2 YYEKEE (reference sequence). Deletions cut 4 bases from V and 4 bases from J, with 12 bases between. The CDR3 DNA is TGTGCCAGCAGCCTGATACAGGGATACGAGCAGTACTTC. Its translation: CASSLIQGYEQYF.

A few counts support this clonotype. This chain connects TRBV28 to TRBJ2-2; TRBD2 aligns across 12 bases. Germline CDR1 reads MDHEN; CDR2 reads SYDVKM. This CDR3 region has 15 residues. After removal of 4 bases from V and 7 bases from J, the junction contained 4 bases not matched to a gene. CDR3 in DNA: TGTGCCAGCAGTTCTGGACTAGCGGGAATCGGGGAGCTGTTTTTT. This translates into CASSSGLAGIGELFF.

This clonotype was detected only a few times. CDR3 residues: CASSQQNGYTF. The CDR3 nucleotides are TGTGCCAGCTCACAACAGAACGGCTACACCTTC. The chain employs TRBV18 and TRBJ1-2; unclear D gene. V was pared by 4 bases and J by 8 bases, with 8 bases between. The CDR3 covers 11 residues. The germline V gene encodes CDR1 KGHSH and CDR2 LQKENI.

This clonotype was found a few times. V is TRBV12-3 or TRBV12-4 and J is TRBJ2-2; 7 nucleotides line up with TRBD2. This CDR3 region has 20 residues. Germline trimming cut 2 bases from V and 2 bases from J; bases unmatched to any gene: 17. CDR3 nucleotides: TGTGCCAGCAGTTTATGGGGCTCTACACGGAGCGGGATTAACACCGGGGAGCTGTTTTTT. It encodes CASSLWGSTRSGINTGELFF.

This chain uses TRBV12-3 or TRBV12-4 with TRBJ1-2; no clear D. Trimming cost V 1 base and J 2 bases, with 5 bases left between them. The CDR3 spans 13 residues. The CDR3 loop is CASSLVQNYGYTF. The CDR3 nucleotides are TGTGCCAGCAGTTTAGTGCAGAACTATGGCTACACCTTC.

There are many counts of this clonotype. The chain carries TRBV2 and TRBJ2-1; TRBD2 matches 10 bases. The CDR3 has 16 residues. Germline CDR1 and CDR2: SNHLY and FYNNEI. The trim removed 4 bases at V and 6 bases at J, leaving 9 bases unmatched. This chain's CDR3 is CASSGGLADLSNEQFF. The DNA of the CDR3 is TGTGCCAGCAGTGGCGGACTAGCGGACCTGTCCAATGAGCAGTTCTTC.

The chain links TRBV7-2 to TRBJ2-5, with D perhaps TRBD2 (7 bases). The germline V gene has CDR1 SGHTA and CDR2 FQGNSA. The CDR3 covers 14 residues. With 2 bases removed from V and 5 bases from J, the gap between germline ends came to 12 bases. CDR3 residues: CASSLYGRGETQYF. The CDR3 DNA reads TGTGCCAGCAGCTTATATGGGAGGGGGGAGACCCAGTACTTC.

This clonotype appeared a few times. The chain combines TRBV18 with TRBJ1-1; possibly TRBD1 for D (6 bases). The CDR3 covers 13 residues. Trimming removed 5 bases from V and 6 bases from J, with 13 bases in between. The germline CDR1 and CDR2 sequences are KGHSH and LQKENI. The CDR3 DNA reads TGTGCCAGCTCATCCAATGGACAGTCTGAAGCTTTCTTT. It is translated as CASSSNGQSEAFF. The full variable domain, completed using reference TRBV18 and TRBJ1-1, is NAGVMQNPRHLVRRRGQEARLRCSPMKGHSHVYWYRQLPEEGLKFMVYLQKENIIDESGMPKERFSAEFPKEGPSILRIQQVVRGDSAAYFCASSSNGQSEAFFGQGTRLTVV.

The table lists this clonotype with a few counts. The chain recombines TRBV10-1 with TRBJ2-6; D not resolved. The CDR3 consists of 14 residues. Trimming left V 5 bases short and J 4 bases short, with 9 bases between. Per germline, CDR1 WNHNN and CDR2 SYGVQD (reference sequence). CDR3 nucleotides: TGCGCCAGCAGTCCGCGACGCGGGGCCAACGTCCTGACTTTC. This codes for CASSPRRGANVLTF.

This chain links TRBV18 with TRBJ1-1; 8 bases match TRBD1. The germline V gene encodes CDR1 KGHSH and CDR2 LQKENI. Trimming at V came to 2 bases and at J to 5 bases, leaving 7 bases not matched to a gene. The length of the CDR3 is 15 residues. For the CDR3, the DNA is TGTGCCAGCTCACCATTCGGGACAGGACAGACTGAAGCTTTCTTT. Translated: CASSPFGTGQTEAFF. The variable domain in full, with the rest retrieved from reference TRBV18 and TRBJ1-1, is NAGVMQNPRHLVRRRGQEARLRCSPMKGHSHVYWYRQLPEEGLKFMVYLQKENIIDESGMPKERFSAEFPKEGPSILRIQQVVRGDSAAYFCASSPFGTGQTEAFFGQGTRLTVV.